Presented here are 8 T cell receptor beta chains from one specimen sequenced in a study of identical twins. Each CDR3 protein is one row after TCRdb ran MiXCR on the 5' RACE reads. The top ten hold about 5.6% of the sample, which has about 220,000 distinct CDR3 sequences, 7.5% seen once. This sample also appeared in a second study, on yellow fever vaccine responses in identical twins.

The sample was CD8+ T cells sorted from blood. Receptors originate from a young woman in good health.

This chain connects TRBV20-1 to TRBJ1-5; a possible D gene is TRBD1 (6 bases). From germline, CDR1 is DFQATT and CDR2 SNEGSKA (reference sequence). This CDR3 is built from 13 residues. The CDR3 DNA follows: TGCAGGGCAAAAGGGGGGGCGAGACAGCCCCAGCATTTT. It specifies CRAKGGARQPQHF.

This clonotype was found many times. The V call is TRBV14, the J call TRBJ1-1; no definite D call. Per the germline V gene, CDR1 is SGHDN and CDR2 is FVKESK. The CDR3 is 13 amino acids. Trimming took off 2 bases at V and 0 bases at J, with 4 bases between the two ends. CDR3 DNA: TGTGCCAGCAGCCAAATAATGAACACTGAAGCTTTCTTT. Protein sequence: CASSQIMNTEAFF.

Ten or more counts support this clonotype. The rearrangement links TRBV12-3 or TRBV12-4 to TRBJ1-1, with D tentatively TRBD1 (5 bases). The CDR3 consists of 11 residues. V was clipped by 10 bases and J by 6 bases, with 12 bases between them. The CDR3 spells CAIAGYAEAFF. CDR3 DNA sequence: TGTGCCATTGCAGGGTACGCTGAAGCTTTCTTT.

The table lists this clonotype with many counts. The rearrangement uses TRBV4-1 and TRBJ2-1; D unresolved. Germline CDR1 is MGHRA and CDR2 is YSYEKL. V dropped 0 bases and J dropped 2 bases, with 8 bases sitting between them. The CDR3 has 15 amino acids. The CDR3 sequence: CASSQEVNPYNEQFF. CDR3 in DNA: TGCGCCAGCAGCCAAGAGGTTAATCCCTACAATGAGCAGTTCTTC.

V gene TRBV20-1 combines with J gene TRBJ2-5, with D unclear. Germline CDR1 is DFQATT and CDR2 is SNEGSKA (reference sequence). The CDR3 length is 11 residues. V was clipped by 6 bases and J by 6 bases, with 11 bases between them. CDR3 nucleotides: TGCAGTGCCCCCTCATTGAAGACCCAGTACTTC. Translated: CSAPSLKTQYF.

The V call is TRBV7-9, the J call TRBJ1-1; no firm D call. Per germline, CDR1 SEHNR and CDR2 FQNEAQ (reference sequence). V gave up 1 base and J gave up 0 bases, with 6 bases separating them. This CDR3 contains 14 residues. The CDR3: CASSLVMMNTEAFF. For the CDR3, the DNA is TGTGCCAGCAGCTTAGTTATGATGAACACTGAAGCTTTCTTT.

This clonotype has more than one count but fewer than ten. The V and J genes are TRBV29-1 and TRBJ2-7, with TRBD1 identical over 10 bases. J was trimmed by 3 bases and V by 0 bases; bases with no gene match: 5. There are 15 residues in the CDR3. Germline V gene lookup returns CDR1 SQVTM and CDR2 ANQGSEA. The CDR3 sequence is CSVEEQGQGNYEQYF. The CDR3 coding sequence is TGCAGCGTTGAAGAGCAGGGACAGGGGAACTACGAGCAGTACTTC.

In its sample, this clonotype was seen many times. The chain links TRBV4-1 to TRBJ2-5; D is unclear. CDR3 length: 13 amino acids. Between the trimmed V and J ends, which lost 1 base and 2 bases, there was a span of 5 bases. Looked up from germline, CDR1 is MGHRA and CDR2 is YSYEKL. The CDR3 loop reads CASSQGTQETQYF. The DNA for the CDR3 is TGCGCCAGCAGCCAAGGCACACAAGAGACCCAGTACTTC.